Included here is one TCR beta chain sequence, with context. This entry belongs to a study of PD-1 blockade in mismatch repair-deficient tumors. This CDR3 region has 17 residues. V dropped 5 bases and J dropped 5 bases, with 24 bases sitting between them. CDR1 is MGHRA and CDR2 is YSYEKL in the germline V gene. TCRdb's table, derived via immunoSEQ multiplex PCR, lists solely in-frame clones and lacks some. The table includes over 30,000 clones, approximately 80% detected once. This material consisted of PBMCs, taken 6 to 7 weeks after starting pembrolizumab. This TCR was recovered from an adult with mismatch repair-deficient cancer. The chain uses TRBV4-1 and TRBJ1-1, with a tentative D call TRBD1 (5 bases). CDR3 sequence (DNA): TGCGCCAGCAGCTCCGAGGACGGATACAGGATGGAAACTGAAGCTTTCTTT. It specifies CASSSEDGYRMETEAFF.